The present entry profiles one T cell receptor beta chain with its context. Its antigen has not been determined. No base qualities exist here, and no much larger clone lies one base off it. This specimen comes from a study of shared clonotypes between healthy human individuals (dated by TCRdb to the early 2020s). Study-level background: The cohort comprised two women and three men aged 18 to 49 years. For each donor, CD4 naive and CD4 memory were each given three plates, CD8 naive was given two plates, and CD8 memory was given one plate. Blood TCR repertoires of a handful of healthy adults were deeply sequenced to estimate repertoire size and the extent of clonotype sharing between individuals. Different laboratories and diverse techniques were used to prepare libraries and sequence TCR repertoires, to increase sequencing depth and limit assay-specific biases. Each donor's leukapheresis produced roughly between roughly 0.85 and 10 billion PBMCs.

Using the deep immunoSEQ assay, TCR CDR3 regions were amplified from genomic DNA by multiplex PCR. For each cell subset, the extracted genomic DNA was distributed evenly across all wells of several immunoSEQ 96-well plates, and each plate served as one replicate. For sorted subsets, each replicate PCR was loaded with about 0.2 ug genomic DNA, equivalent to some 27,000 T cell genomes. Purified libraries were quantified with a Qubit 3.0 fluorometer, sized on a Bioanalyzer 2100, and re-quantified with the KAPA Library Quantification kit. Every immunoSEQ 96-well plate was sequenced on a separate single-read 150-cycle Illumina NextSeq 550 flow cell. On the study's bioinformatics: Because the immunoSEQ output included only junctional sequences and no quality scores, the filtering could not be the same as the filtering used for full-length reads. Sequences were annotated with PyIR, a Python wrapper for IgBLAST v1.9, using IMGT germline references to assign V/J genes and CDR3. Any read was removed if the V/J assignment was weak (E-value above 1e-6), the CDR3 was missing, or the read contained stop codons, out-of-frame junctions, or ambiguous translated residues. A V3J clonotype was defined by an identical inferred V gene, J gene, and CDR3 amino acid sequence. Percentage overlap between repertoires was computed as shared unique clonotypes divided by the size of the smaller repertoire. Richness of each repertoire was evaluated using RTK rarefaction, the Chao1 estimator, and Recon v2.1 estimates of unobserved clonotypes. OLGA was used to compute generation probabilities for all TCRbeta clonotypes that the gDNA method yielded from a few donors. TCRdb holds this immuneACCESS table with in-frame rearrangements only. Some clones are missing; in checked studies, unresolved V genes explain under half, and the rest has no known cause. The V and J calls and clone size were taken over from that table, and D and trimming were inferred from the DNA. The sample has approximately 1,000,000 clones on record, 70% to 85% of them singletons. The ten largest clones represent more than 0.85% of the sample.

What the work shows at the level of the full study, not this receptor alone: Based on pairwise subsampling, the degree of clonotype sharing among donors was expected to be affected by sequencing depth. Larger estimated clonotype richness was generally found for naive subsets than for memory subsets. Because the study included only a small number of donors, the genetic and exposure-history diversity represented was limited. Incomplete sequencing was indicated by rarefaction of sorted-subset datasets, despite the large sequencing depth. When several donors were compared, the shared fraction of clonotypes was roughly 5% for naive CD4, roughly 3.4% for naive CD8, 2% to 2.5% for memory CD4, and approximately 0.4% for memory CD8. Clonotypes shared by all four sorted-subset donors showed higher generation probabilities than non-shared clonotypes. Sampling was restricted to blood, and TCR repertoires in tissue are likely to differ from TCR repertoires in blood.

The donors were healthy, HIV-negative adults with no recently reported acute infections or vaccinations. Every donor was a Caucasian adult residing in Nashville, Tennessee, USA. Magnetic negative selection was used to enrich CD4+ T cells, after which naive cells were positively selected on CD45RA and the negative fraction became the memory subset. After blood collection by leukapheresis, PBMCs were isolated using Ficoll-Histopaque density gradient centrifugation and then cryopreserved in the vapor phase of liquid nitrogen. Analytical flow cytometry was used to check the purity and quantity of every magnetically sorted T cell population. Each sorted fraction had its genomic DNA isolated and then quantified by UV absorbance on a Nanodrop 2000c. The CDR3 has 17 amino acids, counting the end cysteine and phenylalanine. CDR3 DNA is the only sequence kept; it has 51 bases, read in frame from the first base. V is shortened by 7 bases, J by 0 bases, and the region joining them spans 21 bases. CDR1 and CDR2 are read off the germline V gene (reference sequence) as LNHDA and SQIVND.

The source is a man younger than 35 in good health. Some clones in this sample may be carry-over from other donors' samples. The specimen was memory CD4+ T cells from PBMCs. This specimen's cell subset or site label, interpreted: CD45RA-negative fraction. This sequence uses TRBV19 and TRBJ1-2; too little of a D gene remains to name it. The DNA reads TGTGCCAGTAACTCCAATTTCTACAGTAGGGCTAACTATGGCTACACCTTC. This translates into CASNSNFYSRANYGYTF. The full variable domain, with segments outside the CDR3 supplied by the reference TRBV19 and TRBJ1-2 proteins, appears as DGGITQSPKYLFRKEGQNVTLSCEQNLNHDAMYWYRQDPGQGLRLIYYSQIVNDFQKGDIAEGYSVSREKKESFPLTVTSAQKNPTAFYLCASNSNFYSRANYGYTFGSGTRLTVV.